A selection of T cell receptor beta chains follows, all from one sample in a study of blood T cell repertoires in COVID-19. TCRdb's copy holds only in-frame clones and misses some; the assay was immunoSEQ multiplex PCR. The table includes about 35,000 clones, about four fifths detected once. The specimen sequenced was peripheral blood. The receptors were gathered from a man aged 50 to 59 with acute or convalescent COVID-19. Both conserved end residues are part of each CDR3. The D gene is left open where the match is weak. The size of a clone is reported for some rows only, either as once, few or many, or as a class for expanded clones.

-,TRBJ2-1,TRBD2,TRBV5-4,CASSLGSGTIYNEQFF,TGTGCCAGCAGCTTAGGGTCGGGGACTATCTACAATGAGCAGTTCTTC
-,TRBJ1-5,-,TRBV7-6,CASSLNPGANQPQHF,TGTGCCAGCAGCTTAAACCCAGGGGCCAATCAGCCCCAGCATTTT
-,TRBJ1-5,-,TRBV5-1,CASSFVAGEQPQHF,TGCGCCAGCAGCTTTGTGGCAGGGGAACAGCCCCAGCATTTT
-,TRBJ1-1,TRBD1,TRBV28,CASSLNTGGRNTEAFF,TGTGCCAGCAGTTTGAACACAGGGGGTAGGAACACTGAAGCTTTCTTT
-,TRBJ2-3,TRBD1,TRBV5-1,CASSLDGQGTDTQYF,TGCGCCAGCAGCTTGGACGGACAGGGAACAGATACGCAGTATTTT
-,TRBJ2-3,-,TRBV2,CASVDVLTSTDTQYF,TGTGCCAGCGTTGACGTACTAACTAGCACAGATACGCAGTATTTT
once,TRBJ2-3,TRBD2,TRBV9,CASSVTSVRTDTQYF,TGTGCCAGCAGCGTAACTAGCGTAAGGACAGATACGCAGTATTTT
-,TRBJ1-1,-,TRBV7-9,CASSSRQGGTEAFF,TGTGCCAGCAGCTCCCGGCAGGGCGGCACTGAAGCTTTCTTT
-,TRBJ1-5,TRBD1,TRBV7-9,CASSFGTGGNQPQHF,TGTGCCAGCAGCTTCGGGACAGGGGGCAATCAGCCCCAGCATTTT
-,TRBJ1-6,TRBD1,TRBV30,CAWSEVGTGRSPLHF,TGTGCCTGGAGTGAGGTGGGGACAGGGAGGTCACCCCTCCACTTT
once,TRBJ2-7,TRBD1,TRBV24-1,CATGTGFPPYEQYF,TGTGCCACCGGGACAGGGTTCCCGCCCTACGAGCAGTACTTC
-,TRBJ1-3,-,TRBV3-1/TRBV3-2,CASGLVSGNTIYF,TGTGCCAGCGGACTGGTCTCTGGAAACACCATATATTTT
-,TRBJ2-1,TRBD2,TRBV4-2,CASSQEGAGLAYNEQFF,TGTGCCAGCAGCCAAGAGGGAGCGGGACTAGCCTACAATGAGCAGTTCTTC
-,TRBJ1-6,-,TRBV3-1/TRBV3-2,CASSQEDRGLHF,TGTGCCAGCAGCCAAGAGGACAGAGGACTCCACTTT
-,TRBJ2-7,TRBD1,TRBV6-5,CATVPRQGRAYEQYF,TGTGCCACCGTTCCCCGACAGGGGCGCGCCTACGAGCAGTACTTC
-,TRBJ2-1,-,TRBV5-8,CASSSAMHEQFF,TGTGCCAGCAGCTCCGCTATGCATGAGCAGTTCTTC
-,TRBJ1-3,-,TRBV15,CATSRTVRGNTIYF,TGTGCCACCAGCAGGACAGTCCGCGGAAACACCATATATTTT
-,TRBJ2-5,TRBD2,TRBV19,CASSIAGGLETQYF,TGTGCCAGTAGTATAGCGGGGGGGTTGGAGACCCAGTACTTC
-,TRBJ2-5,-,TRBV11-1,CASSLGQIQETQYF,TGTGCCAGCAGCTTGGGGCAGATCCAAGAGACCCAGTACTTC
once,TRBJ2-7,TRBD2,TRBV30,CAWEALAGGYEQYF,TGTGCCTGGGAGGCACTAGCGGGGGGCTACGAGCAGTACTTC
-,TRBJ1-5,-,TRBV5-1,CASSLVSGSNQPQHF,TGCGCCAGCAGCTTGGTTTCAGGTAGCAATCAGCCCCAGCATTTT
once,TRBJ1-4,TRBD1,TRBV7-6,CASSRGTGESEKLFF,TGTGCCAGCAGCCGAGGCACAGGGGAGAGTGAAAAACTGTTTTTT
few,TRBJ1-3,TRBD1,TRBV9,CASSLAGTGGNTIYF,TGTGCCAGCAGCTTAGCCGGGACAGGGGGAAACACCATATATTTT
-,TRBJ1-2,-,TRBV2,CASSLDSFYGYTF,TGTGCCAGCTCCCTAGACAGTTTCTATGGCTACACCTTC
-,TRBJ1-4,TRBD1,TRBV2,CASSATGREKLFF,TGTGCCAGCAGTGCGACAGGGCGGGAAAAACTGTTTTTT
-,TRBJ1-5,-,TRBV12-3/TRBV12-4,CASSFGQPQHF,TGTGCCAGCAGTTTTGGCCAGCCCCAGCATTTT
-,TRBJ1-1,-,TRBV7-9,CASSLTGTYRENTEAFF,TGTGCCAGCAGCTTGACCGGTACATACAGGGAGAACACTGAAGCTTTCTTT
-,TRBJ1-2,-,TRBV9,CASSAPPGNYGYTF,TGTGCCAGCAGCGCGCCCCCAGGGAACTATGGCTACACCTTC
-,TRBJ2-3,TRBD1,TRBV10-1,CASRGQGSDTQYF,TGCGCCAGCAGAGGACAGGGGTCAGATACGCAGTATTTT
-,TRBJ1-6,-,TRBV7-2,CASSLPGRGNSPLHF,TGTGCCAGCAGCTTACCAGGCAGGGGTAATTCACCTCTCCACTTT
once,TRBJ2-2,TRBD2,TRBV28,CASILAGGVDTGELFF,TGTGCCAGCATCCTAGCGGGAGGGGTCGACACCGGGGAGCTGTTTTTT
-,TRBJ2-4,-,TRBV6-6,CASTDRTQGYIQYF,TGTGCCAGCACCGACAGGACACAGGGATACATTCAGTACTTC
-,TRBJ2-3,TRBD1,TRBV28,CASIGQGSDTQYF,TGTGCCAGCATAGGACAGGGCTCAGATACGCAGTATTTT
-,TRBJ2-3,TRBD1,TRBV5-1,CASSSVTGRAPDTQYF,TGCGCCAGCAGCTCTGTGACAGGGAGAGCGCCAGATACGCAGTATTTT
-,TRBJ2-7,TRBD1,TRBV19,CASSDWDRAYEQYF,TGTGCCAGTAGTGACTGGGACAGAGCCTACGAGCAGTACTTC
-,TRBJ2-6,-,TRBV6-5,CASSYSHSGANVLTF,TGTGCCAGCAGTTACAGCCACTCTGGGGCCAACGTCCTGACTTTC
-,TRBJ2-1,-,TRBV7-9,CASSLVRSGGQDEQFF,TGTGCCAGCAGCTTAGTACGGTCGGGGGGACAAGATGAGCAGTTCTTC
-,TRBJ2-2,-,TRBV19,CATSGGGTGELFF,TGTGCCACCTCAGGGGGAGGCACCGGGGAGCTGTTTTTT
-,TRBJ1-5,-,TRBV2,CASSDESGANQPQHF,TGTGCCAGCAGTGACGAGTCAGGGGCAAATCAGCCCCAGCATTTT
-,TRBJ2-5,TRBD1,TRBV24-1,CATSDPAQGVGETQYF,TGTGCCACCAGTGACCCCGCCCAGGGGGTGGGGGAGACCCAGTACTTC
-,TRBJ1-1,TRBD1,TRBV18,CASSPGQGAEAFF,TGTGCCAGCTCACCGGGACAGGGGGCTGAAGCTTTCTTT
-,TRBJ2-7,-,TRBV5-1,CASSLGPGSNEQYF,TGCGCCAGCAGCTTGGGTCCCGGGTCCAACGAGCAGTACTTC
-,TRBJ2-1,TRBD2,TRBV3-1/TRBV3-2,CASSTSGGARGNEQFF,TGTGCCAGCTCCACTAGCGGGGGGGCCAGGGGGAATGAGCAGTTCTTC
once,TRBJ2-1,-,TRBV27,CASSLPGGILNEQFF,TGTGCCAGCAGTTTACCAGGGGGGATCCTCAATGAGCAGTTCTTC
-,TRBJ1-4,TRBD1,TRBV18,CASSRQGSEKLFF,TGTGCCAGCTCACGACAGGGAAGTGAAAAACTGTTTTTT
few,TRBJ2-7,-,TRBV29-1,CSVEINGGSYSYEQYF,TGCAGCGTTGAAATTAATGGGGGCTCCTACTCCTACGAGCAGTACTTC
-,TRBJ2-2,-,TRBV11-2,CASTIARANTGELFF,TGTGCCAGCACCATCGCGAGGGCAAACACCGGGGAGCTGTTTTTT
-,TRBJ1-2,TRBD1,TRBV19,CASSTGQGFYGYTF,TGTGCCAGTAGCACAGGACAGGGATTCTATGGCTACACCTTC
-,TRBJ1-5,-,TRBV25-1,CASSGQGNQPQHF,TGTGCCAGCAGTGGACAGGGCAATCAGCCCCAGCATTTT
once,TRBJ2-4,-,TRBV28,CASSPESGVAYIQYF,TGTGCCAGCAGCCCTGAATCGGGAGTAGCGTACATTCAGTACTTC
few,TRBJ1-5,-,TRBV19,CASSHDRHNQPQHF,TGTGCCAGTAGTCACGACAGGCACAATCAGCCCCAGCATTTT
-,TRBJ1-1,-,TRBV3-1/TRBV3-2,CASSENQGYAEAFF,TGTGCCAGCAGCGAAAACCAGGGTTACGCTGAAGCTTTCTTT
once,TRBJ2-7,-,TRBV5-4,CASSRPGGSIVEQYF,TGTGCCAGCAGCCGACCGGGGGGCTCCATAGTGGAGCAGTACTTC
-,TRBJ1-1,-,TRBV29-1,CSVHSPEAFF,TGCAGCGTACACAGTCCTGAAGCTTTCTTT
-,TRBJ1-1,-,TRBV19,CASSINRGTEAFF,TGTGCCAGTAGTATTAACCGGGGGACTGAAGCTTTCTTT
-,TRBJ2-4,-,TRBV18,CASSPPWAKLAKNIQYF,TGTGCCAGCTCACCACCGTGGGCGAAGTTAGCCAAAAACATTCAGTACTTC
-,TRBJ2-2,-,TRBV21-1,CASSLAGTKNTGELFF,TGTGCCAGCAGCCTAGCGGGAACTAAAAACACCGGGGAGCTGTTTTTT